This entry describes one T cell receptor (beta chain). This specimen comes from a study of blood T cell repertoires in COVID-19. Study-level information: Acute and convalescent COVID-19 specimens originated in the United States, Italy and Spain.

Sequencing was performed with immunoSEQ multiplex PCR; in TCRdb, only in-frame clones are kept and a portion is missing. Here the sample spans some 200,000 clones, around 84% being singletons. The TCR was taken from a woman in her fifties or sixties who had recovered from COVID-19. Sequencing was performed on peripheral blood.

CDR3 nucleotides: TGTGCCAGCACCACGGGTGCAAACTCACCCCTCCACTTT. As protein: CASTTGANSPLHF. V is TRBV13 and J is TRBJ1-6; D gene ambiguous. Trimming pared 7 bases from V and 10 bases from J, leaving 14 bases between. CDR1 PRHDT and CDR2 FYEKMQ come from the germline V gene (reference sequence). This CDR3 is 13 amino acids long.